This T cell receptor (beta chain) was retrieved from a study of cytomegalovirus exposure and HLA in healthy donors. The PCR was carried out with 60 Vbeta primers and 13 Jbeta primers. Profiling relied on immunoSEQ multiplex PCR, and the TCRdb table lists in-frame clones only, not all of them. The table shows about 140,000 clones, with over 70% occurring only once. Per the germline V gene, CDR1 is SGHRS and CDR2 is YFSETQ. The ends lost 2 bases at V and 8 bases at J; junction bases unmatched: 10. The CDR3 is 16 residues long. Study-level results: Most CMV-associated TCR beta chains were later found to appear HLA-restricted. TCR beta V- and J-gene trimming was later associated with a missense DCLRE1C variant.

As concerns this clone: What it binds is not known.

The source of this sequence is a man in his forties in good health and CMV-seropositive. What was sequenced was PBMCs. The V call is TRBV5-1, the J call TRBJ2-4; 10 bases align to TRBD2. The DNA of the CDR3 is TGCGCCAGCAGCTTAGAACTAGCGGGGACCGGAGACATTCAGTACTTC. It encodes CASSLELAGTGDIQYF.